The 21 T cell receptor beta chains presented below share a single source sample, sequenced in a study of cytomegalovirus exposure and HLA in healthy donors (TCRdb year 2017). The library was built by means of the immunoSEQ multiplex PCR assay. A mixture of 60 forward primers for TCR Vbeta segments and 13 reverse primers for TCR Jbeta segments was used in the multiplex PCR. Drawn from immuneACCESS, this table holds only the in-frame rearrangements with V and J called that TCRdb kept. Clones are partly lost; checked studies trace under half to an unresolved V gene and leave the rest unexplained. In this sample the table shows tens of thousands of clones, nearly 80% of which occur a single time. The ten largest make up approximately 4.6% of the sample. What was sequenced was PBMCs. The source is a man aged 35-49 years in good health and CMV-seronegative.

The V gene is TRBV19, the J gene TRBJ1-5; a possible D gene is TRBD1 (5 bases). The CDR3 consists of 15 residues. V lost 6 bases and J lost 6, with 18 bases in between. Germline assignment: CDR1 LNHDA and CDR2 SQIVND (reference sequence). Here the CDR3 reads CASRPTAGIFQPQHF. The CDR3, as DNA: TGTGCCAGTAGACCGACAGCAGGGATTTTTCAGCCCCAGCATTTT.

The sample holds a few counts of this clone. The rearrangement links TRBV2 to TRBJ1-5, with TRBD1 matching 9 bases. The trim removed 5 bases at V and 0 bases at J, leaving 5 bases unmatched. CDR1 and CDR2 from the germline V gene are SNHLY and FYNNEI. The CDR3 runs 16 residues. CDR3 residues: CASSPGQGYSNQPQHF. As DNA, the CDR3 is TGTGCCAGCAGTCCGGGACAGGGCTATAGCAATCAGCCCCAGCATTTT.

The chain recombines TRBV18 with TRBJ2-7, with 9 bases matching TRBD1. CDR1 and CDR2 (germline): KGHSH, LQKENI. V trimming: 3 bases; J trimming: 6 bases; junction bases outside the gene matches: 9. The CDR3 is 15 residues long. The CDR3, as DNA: TGTGCCAGCTCACCTGTTTTGGGACAGGGCTCCGAGCAGTACTTC. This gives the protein CASSPVLGQGSEQYF.

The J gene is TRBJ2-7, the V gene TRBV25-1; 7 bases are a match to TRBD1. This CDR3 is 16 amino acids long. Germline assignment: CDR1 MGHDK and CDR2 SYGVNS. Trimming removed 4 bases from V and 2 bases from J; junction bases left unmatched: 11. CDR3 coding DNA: TGTGCCAGCAGTGGACGAAAGACAGGGATCACCTACGAGCAGTACTTC. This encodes CASSGRKTGITYEQYF.

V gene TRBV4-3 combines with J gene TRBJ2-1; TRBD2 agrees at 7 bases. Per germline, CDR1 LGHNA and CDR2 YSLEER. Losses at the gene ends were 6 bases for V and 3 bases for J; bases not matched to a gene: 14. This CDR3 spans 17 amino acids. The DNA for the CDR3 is TGCGCCAGCAGTTCAGGGAGGGTAGGACTCCACTACAATGAGCAGTTCTTC. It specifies CASSSGRVGLHYNEQFF.

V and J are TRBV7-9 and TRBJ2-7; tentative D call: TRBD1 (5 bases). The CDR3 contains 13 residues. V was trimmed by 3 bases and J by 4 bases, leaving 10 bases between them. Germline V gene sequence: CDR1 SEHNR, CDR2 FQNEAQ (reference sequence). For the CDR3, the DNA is TGTGCCAGCAGCTTCGACAGTGCTTACGAGCAGTACTTC. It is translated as CASSFDSAYEQYF.

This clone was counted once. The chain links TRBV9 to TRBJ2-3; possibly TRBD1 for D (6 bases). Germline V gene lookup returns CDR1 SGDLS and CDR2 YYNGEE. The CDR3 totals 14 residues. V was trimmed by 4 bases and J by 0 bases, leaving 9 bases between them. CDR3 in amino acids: CASSPGTSTDTQYF. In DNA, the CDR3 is TGTGCCAGCAGCCCCGGGACAAGCACAGATACGCAGTATTTT.

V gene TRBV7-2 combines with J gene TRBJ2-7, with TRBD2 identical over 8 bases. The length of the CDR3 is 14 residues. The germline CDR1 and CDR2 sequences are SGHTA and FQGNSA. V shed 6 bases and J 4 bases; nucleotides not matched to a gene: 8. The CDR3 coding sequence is TGTGCCAGCAGTTTTAGACTAGCGCTTTACGAGCAGTACTTC. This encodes CASSFRLALYEQYF.

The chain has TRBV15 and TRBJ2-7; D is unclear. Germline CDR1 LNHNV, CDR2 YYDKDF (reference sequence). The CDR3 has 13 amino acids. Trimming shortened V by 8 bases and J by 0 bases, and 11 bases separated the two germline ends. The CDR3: CATRLRHSYEQYF. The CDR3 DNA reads TGTGCCACCCGACTTCGGCACTCCTACGAGCAGTACTTC.

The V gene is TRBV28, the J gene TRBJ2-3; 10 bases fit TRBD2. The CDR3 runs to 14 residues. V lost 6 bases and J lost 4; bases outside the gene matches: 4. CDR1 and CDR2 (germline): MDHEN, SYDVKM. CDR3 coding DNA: TGTGCCAGCAGCGAGCGGGAGGGAGCAGATACGCAGTATTTT. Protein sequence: CASSEREGADTQYF.

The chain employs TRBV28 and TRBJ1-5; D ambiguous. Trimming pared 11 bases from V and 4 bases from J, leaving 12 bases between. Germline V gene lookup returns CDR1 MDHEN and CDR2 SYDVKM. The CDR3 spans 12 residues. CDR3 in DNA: TGTGCCGTCGAGATTCGAAATCAGCCCCAGCATTTT. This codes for CAVEIRNQPQHF.

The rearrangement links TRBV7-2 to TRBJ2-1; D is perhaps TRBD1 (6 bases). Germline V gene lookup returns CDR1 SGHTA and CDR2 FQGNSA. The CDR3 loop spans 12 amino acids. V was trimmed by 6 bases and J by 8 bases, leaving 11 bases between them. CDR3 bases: TGTGCCAGCAGTAGGGGGAGTTATGAGCAGTTCTTC. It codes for CASSRGSYEQFF.

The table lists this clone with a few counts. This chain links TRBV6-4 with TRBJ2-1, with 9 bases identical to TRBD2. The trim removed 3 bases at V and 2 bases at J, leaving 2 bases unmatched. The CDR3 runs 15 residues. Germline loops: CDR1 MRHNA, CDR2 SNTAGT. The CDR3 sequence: CASSETSGPYNEQFF. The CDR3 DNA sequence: TGTGCCAGCAGTGAAACTAGCGGGCCCTACAATGAGCAGTTCTTC.

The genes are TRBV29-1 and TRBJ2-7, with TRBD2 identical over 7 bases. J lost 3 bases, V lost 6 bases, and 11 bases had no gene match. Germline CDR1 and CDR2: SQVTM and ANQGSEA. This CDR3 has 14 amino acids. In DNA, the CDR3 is TGCAGCGTCCGGGAGGAAGGGCTAGGCTACGAGCAGTACTTC. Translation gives CSVREEGLGYEQYF.

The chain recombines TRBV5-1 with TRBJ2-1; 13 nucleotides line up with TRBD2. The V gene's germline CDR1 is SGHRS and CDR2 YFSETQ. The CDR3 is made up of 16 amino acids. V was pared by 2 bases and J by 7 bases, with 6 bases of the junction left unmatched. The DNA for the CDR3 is TGCGCCAGCAGCTTAAGAGGACTAGCGGGAGTTAATGAGCAGTTCTTC. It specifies CASSLRGLAGVNEQFF.

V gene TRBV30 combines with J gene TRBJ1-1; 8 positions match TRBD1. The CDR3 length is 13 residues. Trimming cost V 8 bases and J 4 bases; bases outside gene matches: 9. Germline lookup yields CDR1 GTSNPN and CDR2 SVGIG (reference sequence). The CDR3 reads CAARQGSVTEAFF. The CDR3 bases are TGTGCCGCCCGACAGGGGAGCGTCACTGAAGCTTTCTTT.

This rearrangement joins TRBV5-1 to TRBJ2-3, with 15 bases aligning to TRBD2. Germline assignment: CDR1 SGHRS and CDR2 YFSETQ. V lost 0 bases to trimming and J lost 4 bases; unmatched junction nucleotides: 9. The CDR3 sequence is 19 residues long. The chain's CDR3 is CASSLGTSGRASLPDTQYF. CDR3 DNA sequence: TGCGCCAGCAGCTTGGGGACTAGCGGGAGGGCCAGTCTGCCAGATACGCAGTATTTT.

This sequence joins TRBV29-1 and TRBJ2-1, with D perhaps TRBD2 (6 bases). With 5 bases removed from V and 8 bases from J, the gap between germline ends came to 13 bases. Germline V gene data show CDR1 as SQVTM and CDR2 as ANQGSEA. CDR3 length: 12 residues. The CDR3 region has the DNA TGCAGCGTTACGGGGTGGGAGGATGAGCAGTTCTTC. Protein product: CSVTGWEDEQFF.

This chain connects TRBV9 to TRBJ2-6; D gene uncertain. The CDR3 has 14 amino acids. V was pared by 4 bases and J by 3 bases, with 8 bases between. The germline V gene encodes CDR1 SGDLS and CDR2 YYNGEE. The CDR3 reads CASSPNFGANVLTF. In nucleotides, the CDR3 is TGTGCCAGCAGCCCTAACTTTGGGGCCAACGTCCTGACTTTC.

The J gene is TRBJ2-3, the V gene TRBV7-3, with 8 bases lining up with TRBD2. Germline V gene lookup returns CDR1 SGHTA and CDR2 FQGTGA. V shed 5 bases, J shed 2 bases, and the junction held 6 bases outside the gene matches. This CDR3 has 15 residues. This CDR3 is CASSPGLAHTDTQYF. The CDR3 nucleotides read TGTGCCAGCAGCCCTGGACTAGCTCACACAGATACGCAGTATTTT.

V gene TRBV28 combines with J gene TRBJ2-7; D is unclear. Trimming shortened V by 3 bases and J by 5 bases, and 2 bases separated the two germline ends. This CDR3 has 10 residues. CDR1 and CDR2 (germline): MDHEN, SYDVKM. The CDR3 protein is CASSFNEQYF. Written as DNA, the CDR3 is TGTGCCAGCAGTTTTAACGAGCAGTACTTC.